This passage covers 6 T cell receptor beta chains from one sample sequenced in a study of blood T cell repertoires in COVID-19. Profiled with immunoSEQ multiplex PCR; TCRdb holds only in-frame clones, not every one. The data show about 240,000 clones, approximately 85% seen once. Sequencing was performed on peripheral blood. The receptors come from a man in his fifties or sixties with COVID-19, enrolled during active disease.

The V call is TRBV28, the J call TRBJ2-2; 7 positions agree with TRBD1. Looked up from germline, CDR1 is MDHEN and CDR2 is SYDVKM. V gave up 2 bases and J gave up 5 bases; unmatched junction bases: 20. This CDR3 has 20 amino acids. CDR3 residues: CASSLPPLWTGTENTGELFF. The CDR3 bases are TGTGCCAGCAGTTTACCCCCGCTATGGACCGGGACAGAGAATACCGGGGAGCTGTTTTTT.

The chain has TRBV7-2 and TRBJ1-2; 8 nucleotides align to TRBD1. Losses at the gene ends were 4 bases for V and 2 bases for J; bases not matched to a gene: 0. Germline V gene lookup returns CDR1 SGHTA and CDR2 FQGNSA. The length of the CDR3 is 13 residues. The chain's CDR3 is CASSWDRNYGYTF. DNA for the CDR3: TGTGCCAGCAGCTGGGACAGGAACTATGGCTACACCTTC.

CDR3 residues: CAISEQAYEQYF. The CDR3 DNA follows: TGTGCCATCAGTGAACAGGCCTACGAGCAGTACTTC. The J gene is TRBJ2-7, the V gene TRBV10-3; D may be TRBD1 (5 bases). There are 12 residues in the CDR3. Per the germline V gene, CDR1 is ENHRY and CDR2 is SYGVKD. V was pared by 3 bases and J by 2 bases, with 5 bases between.

CDR3 DNA sequence: TGTGCCAGCAGCTTAGCTCGGGGACAGGATAGATATGAAAAACTGTTTTTT. It specifies CASSLARGQDRYEKLFF. The chain carries TRBV7-2 and TRBJ1-4, with 8 bases that match TRBD1. The trim removed 0 bases at V and 6 bases at J, leaving 9 bases unmatched. CDR3 length: 17 amino acids. Germline V gene data show CDR1 as SGHTA and CDR2 as FQGNSA.

This chain joins TRBV7-3 and TRBJ2-1, with D possibly matching TRBD1 (5 bases). The germline V and J ends were trimmed by 1 base and 7 bases, with 11 bases remaining between them. CDR3 size: 14 residues. Germline CDR1 reads SGHTA; CDR2 reads FQGTGA. The CDR3 bases are TGTGCCAGCAGCTTAAGCCAGGGTATGAATGAGCAGTTCTTC. It codes for CASSLSQGMNEQFF.

The chain employs TRBV30 and TRBJ1-5, with 10 positions matching TRBD1. The length of the CDR3 is 14 residues. The germline V gene encodes CDR1 GTSNPN and CDR2 SVGIG (reference sequence). V was pared by 3 bases and J by 15 bases, with 14 bases of the junction left unmatched. CDR3 nucleotide sequence: TGTGCCTGGAGCCCCGGACAGGGGGAATCATTTTGGCATTTT. Its protein product is CAWSPGQGESFWHF.